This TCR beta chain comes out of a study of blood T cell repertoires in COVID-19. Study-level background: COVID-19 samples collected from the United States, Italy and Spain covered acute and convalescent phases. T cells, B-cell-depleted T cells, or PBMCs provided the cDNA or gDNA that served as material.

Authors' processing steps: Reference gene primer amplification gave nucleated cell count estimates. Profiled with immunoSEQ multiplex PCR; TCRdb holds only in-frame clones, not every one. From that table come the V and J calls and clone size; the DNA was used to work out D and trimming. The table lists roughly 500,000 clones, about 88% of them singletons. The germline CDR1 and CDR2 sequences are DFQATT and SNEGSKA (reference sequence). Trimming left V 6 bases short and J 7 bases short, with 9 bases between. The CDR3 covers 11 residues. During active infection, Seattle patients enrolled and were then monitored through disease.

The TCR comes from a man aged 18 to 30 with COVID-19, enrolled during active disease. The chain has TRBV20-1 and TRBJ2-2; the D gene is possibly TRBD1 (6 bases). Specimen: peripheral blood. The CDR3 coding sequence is TGCAGTGCAGCAGGGGTCGGGGAGCTGTTTTTT. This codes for CSAAGVGELFF.